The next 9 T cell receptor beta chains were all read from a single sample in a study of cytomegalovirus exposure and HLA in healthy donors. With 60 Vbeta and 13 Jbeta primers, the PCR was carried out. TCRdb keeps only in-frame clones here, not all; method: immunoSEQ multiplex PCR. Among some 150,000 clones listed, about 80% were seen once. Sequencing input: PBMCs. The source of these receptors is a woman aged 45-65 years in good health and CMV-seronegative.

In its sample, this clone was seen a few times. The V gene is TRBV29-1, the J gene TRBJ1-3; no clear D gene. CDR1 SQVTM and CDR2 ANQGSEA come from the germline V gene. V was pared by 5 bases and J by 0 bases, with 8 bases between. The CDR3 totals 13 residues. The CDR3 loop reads CSVKRDSGNTIYF. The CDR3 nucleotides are TGCAGCGTTAAAAGAGACTCTGGAAACACCATATATTTT.

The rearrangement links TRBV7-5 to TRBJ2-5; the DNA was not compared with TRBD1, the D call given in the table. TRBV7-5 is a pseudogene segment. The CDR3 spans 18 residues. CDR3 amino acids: CARSLFLGRGCVAETQYF. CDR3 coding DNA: TGTGCCAGAAGCTTATTTCTGGGCAGGGGGTGCGTTGCGGAGACCCAGTACTTC.

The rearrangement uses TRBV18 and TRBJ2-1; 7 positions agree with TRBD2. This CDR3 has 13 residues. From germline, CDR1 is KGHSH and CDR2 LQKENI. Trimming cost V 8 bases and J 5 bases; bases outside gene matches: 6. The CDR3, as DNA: TGTGCCAGCGGGCGGGAGTATGACAATGAGCAGTTCTTC. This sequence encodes CASGREYDNEQFF.

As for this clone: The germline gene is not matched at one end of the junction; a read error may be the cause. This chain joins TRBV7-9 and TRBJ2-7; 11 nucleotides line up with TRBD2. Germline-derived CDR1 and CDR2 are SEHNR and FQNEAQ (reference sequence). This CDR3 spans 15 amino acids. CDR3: CSSSSGLADSYEQYF. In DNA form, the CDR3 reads TGTTCCAGCAGCTCGGGACTAGCGGACTCCTACGAGCAGTACTTC.

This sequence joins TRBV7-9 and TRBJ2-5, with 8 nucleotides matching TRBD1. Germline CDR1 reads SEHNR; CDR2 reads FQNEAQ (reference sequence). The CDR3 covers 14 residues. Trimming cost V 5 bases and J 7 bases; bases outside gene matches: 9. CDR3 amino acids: CASSIQGVVGTQYF. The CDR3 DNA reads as TGTGCCAGCAGCATACAGGGGGTTGTCGGGACCCAGTACTTC.

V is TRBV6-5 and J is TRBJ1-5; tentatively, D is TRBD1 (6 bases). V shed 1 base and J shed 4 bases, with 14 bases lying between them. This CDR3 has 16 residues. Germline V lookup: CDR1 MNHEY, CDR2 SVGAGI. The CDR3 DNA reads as TGTGCCAGCAGTTACTTGGGCGCAGGGGAGAATCAGCCCCAGCATTTT. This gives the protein CASSYLGAGENQPQHF.

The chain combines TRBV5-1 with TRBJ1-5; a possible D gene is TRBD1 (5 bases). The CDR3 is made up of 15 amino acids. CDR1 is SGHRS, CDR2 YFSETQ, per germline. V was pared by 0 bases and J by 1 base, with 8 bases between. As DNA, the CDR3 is TGCGCCAGCAGCTTGGGGCAGGGAAGCAATCAGCCCCAGCATTTT. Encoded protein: CASSLGQGSNQPQHF.

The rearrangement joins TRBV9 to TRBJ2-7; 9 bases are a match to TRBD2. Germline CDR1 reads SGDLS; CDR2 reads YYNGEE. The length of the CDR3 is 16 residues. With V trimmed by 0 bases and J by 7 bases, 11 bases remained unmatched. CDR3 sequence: CASSVDAASGMWEQYF. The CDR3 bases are TGTGCCAGCAGCGTAGATGCGGCTAGCGGGATGTGGGAGCAGTACTTC.

In DNA, the CDR3 is TGTGCCACCAGCAGATCCCCAGGGGGACCTGGAAACACCATATATTTT. Its translation: CATSRSPGGPGNTIYF. This sequence joins TRBV15 and TRBJ1-3; TRBD1 aligns across 7 bases. V was clipped by 2 bases and J by 2 bases; unmatched bases: 6. Per germline, CDR1 LNHNV and CDR2 YYDKDF (reference sequence). The CDR3 loop spans 16 amino acids.